The entry below gives a single TCR beta chain sequence along with its context. Measured with immunoSEQ multiplex PCR; TCRdb has only the in-frame clones, and not every one. In the table there are roughly 65,000 clones, 88% of which are singletons. The sample originates from a study of T cell responses to AZD1222 COVID-19 vaccine. Germline loops: CDR1 SGHDN, CDR2 FVKESK. Trimming shortened V by 0 bases and J by 0 bases, and 9 bases separated the two germline ends. The CDR3 runs to 15 residues. The V and J genes are TRBV14 and TRBJ2-7; TRBD1 might be the D (6 bases). The receptor was derived from an adult in good health. Sequenced here: peripheral blood, sampled on day 0 of AZD1222 vaccination. The CDR3 protein is CASSQDGGASYEQYF. The CDR3 DNA sequence: TGTGCCAGCAGCCAAGATGGGGGCGCCTCCTACGAGCAGTACTTC.